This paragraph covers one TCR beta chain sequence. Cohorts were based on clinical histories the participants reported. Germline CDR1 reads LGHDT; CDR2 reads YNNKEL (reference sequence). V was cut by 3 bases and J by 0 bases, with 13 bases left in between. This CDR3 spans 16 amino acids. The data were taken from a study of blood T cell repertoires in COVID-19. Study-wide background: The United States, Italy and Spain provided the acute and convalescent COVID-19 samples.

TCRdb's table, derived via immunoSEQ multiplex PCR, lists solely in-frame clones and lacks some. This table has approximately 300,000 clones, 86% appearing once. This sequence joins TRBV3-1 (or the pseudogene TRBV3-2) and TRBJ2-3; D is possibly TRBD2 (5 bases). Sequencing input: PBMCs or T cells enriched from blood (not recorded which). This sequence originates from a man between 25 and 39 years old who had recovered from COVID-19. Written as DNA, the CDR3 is TGTGCCAGCAGCCAGGTATTGAGACTAAGCACAGATACGCAGTATTTT. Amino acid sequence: CASSQVLRLSTDTQYF.